Here is one TCR beta chain with its context. It has no known antigen specificity. Base qualities are missing; no much larger clone stands one base away. Different DNA sequences within this sample yield the same CDR3. TCRbeta CDR3 regions were amplified from genomic DNA using the immunoSEQ Assay, a bias-controlled multiplex PCR. Per the original workflow: Within the assay, amplification of reference gene primers was used to estimate how many nucleated cells each sample contained. To quantify the absolute abundance of each unique TCRbeta CDR3 rearrangement, sequence reads were collapsed and filtered. For each sample, productive Simpson clonality was calculated by taking the square root of Simpson's diversity index across productive rearrangements. Here the immuneACCESS table is served through TCRdb, limited to in-frame sequences with V and J called. Missing clones are a known gap in these copies; in checked studies unresolved V genes cover under half, and the rest lacks a known reason. V and J calls and clone size are copied from that table; D and trimming were computed from the DNA. The sample table lists hundreds of thousands of clones, 80% to 90% of them with a count of one. The leading ten clones occupy less than 2.5% of the sample.

This sample is drawn from a study of blood T cell repertoires in COVID-19 (dated by TCRdb to between 2020 and 2021). Context from the whole study: Recovered participants in ImmuneRACE Cohort 3 were defined by two consecutive negative NP/OP PCR tests, clearance by a healthcare professional, or resolution of symptoms. Where HLA class I and class II types were available, the types were taken from metadata supplied by the sample provider, not from assay-based typing. The samples were drawn from two sources: the first 160 participants of the ongoing ImmuneRACE study, and some 1,300 subjects contributed by 6 global collaborators. A de-identified subject ID, COVID-19 status, age in years and sex were almost always included in the sample metadata. Subjects who had been exposed to COVID-19, were actively infected with it, or had recovered from it provided the deeply sampled blood TCRbeta repertoires that made up the dataset. The material from the prospective study consisted of cDNA or gDNA derived from T cells, B-cell-depleted T cells, or PBMCs. A freely available public database, intended as a resource for researchers studying the immune response to SARS-CoV-2, is where the repertoires were released. Samples from collaborators originated in the United States, Italy and Spain and spanned both the acute and convalescent phases of COVID-19. The research as a whole found: The quantity of clinical and demographic metadata differed by source and by participant and was supplied without curation.

Participants in the prospective study were aged about 18 to 90 years, lived in more than 20 United States geographic areas, and enrolled through a virtual design. In the prospective study, participants were assigned to cohorts based on the clinical history participants reported in a screening survey and a study questionnaire. Mobile phlebotomists in the prospective study collected whole blood, serum and a nasopharyngeal or oropharyngeal swab from every participant. Participants in the prospective study had the option to provide additional blood draws and questionnaires over an approximately 2-month period. Blood samples from the prospective study were shipped frozen or at room temperature prior to DNA extraction. Sequencing was done on a sample of PBMCs or T cells enriched from blood (not recorded which). The TCR originated in a man in his forties in a cohort exposed to, infected with or recovered from COVID-19 (not recorded which).

The CDR3 region: CAWSVRTSGTDTQYF. DNA sequence: TGTGCCTGGAGTGTAAGGACTAGCGGCACAGATACGCAGTATTTT. The chain uses TRBV30 and TRBJ2-3; 9 middle bases align to TRBD2. V loses 0 bases at its end and J loses 1 base; junction bases beyond the gene matches: 2. From the cysteine through the phenylalanine, the CDR3 covers 15 amino acids. The entry retains the CDR3 DNA only, 45 bases that are in frame from base 1. In the germline V gene (reference sequence), CDR1 corresponds to GTSNPN and CDR2 to SVGIG.